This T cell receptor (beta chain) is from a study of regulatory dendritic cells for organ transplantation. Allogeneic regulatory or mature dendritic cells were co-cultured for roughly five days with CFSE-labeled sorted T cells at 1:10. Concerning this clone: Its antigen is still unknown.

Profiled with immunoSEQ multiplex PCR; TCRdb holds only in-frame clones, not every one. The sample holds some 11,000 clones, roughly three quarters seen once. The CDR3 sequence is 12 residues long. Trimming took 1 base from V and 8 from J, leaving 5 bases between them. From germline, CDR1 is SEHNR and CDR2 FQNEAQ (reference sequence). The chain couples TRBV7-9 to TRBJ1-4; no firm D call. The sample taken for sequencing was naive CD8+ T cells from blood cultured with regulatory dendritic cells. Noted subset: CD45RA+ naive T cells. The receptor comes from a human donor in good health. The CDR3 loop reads CASSLGGEKLFF. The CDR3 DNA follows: TGTGCCAGCAGCTTAGGCGGGGAAAAACTGTTTTTT. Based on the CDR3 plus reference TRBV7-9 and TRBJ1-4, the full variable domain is DTGVSQNPRHKITKRGQNVTFRCDPISEHNRLYWYRQTLGQGPEFLTYFQNEAQLEKSRLLSDRFSAERPKGSFSTLEIQRTEQGDSAMYLCASSLGGEKLFFGSGTQLSVL.